A single sample is the source of the 5 T cell receptor beta chains below, sequenced in a study of response to subunit inactivated influenza vaccine. TCRdb re-analysed the RT-PCR reads in MiXCR, keeping a single row per CDR3 protein. The data contain about 570,000 distinct CDR3 sequences, 10% to 12% of them singletons. The data also belong to a second study, concerning T cells expressing NK-cell markers. That report adds: As the method of synthesis, 5'RACE template switching with UMIs yielded TCR beta cDNA.

Sequencing was performed on PBMCs from blood, taken on the day of vaccination. The source is a man aged 50 or older who received an inactivated influenza vaccine.

Only a few counts were recorded for this clonotype. The V gene is TRBV20-1, the J gene TRBJ2-5, with D hard to call. V shed 3 bases and J shed 2 bases, with 7 bases lying between them. The CDR3 length is 12 residues. The germline V gene encodes CDR1 DFQATT and CDR2 SNEGSKA (reference sequence). The CDR3 loop reads CSASKQQETQYF. CDR3 in DNA: TGCAGTGCTAGTAAACAGCAAGAGACCCAGTACTTC.

This clonotype has more than one count but fewer than ten. The J gene is TRBJ1-2, the V gene TRBV29-1, with D unresolved. Germline V gene data show CDR1 as SQVTM and CDR2 as ANQGSEA. This CDR3 contains 12 residues. The V end was cut by 8 bases, the J end by 6 bases, with 16 bases between. CDR3 region: CSSGSGLDGYTF. CDR3 nucleotides: TGCAGCTCCGGGTCTGGTCTCGATGGCTACACCTTC.

The J gene is TRBJ1-5, the V gene TRBV11-2; tentative D call: TRBD1 (6 bases). The CDR3 is 17 amino acids. Trimming removed 2 bases from V and 0 bases from J, with 14 bases in between. Looked up from germline, CDR1 is SGHAT and CDR2 is FQNNGV. CDR3 in amino acids: CASSLTGSGDSNQPQHF. CDR3 in DNA: TGTGCCAGCAGCTTAACAGGGTCGGGAGATAGCAATCAGCCCCAGCATTTT.

V is TRBV29-1 and J is TRBJ1-4; 8 bases fit TRBD1. This CDR3 spans 14 amino acids. Germline loops: CDR1 SQVTM, CDR2 ANQGSEA. Trimming at V came to 6 bases and at J to 8 bases, leaving 11 bases not matched to a gene. This CDR3 reads CSVEQGGKNEKLFF. As DNA, the CDR3 is TGCAGCGTCGAACAGGGGGGGAAGAACGAAAAACTGTTTTTT.

This clonotype was seen at least ten times. The V call is TRBV7-2, the J call TRBJ2-7; TRBD1 matches at 7 bases. The germline gives CDR1 SGHTA, CDR2 FQGNSA. This CDR3 is built from 14 residues. The V and J ends lost 4 bases and 0 bases, in that order; junction bases with no gene match: 3. The CDR3 region has the DNA TGTGCCAGCAGCTCGCGACAGGGCTCCTACGAGCAGTACTTC. This codes for CASSSRQGSYEQYF.